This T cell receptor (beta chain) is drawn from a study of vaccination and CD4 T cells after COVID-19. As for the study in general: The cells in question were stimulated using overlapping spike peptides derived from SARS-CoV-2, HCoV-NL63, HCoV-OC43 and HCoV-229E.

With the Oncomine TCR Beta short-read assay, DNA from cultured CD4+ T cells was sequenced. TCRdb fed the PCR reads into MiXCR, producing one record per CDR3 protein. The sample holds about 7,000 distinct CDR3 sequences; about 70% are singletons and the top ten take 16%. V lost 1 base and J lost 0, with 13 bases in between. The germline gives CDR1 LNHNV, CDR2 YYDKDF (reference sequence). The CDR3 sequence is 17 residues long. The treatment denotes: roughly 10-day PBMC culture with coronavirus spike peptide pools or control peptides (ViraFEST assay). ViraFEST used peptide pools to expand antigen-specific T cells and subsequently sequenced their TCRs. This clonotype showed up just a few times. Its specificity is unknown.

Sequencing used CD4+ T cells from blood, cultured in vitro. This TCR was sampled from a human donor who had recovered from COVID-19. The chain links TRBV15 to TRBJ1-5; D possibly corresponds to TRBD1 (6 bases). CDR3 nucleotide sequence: TGTGCCACCAGCAGAGGGGGGCCTAGTAATAGCAATCAGCCCCAGCATTTT. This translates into CATSRGGPSNSNQPQHF.